This T cell receptor (beta chain) stems from a study of cytomegalovirus exposure and HLA in healthy donors. CDR3 size: 15 residues. Losses at the gene ends were 6 bases for V and 5 bases for J; bases not matched to a gene: 6. CDR1 is MDHEN and CDR2 is SYDVKM in the germline V gene. The PCR used 60 Vbeta and 13 Jbeta primers. Repertoires were generated with immunoSEQ multiplex PCR, while TCRdb's copy carries only in-frame clones and drops some. The sample lists 110,000 to 150,000 clones; around 75% were seen once. Sequences were obtained from PBMCs. V and J are TRBV28 and TRBJ2-3, with 12 bases aligning to TRBD2. This clonotype was sampled from a woman between 40 and 55 years old in good health and CMV-seronegative. The CDR3 DNA sequence: TGTGCCAGCAGATCCCTAGCGGGGGGGCGAGATACGCAGTATTTT. It is translated as CASRSLAGGRDTQYF.